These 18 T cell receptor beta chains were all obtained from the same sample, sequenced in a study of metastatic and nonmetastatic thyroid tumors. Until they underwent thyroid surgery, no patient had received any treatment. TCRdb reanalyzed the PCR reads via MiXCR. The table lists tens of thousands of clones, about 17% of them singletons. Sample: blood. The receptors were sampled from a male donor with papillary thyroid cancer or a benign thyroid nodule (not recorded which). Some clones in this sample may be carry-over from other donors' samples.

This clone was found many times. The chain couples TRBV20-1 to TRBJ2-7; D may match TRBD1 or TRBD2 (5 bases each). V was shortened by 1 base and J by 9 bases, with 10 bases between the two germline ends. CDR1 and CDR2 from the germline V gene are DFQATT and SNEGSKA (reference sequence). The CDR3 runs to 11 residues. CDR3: CSARAGRGQYF. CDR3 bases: TGCAGTGCTAGAGCAGGGAGAGGGCAGTACTTC.

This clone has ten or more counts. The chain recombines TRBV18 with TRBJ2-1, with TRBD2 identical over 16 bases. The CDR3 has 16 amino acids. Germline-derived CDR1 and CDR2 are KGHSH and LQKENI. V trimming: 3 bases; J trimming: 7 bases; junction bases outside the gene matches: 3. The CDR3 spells CASSPGTSGRENEQFF. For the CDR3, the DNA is TGTGCCAGCTCACCCGGGACTAGCGGGAGGGAGAATGAGCAGTTCTTC.

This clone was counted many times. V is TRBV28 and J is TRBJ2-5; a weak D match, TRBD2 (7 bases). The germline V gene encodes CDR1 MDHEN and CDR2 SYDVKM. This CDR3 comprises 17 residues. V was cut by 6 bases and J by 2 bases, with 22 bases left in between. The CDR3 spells CASSNAAGDITQETQYF. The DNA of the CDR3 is TGTGCCAGCAGCAATGCCGCGGGGGACATTACACAAGAGACCCAGTACTTC.

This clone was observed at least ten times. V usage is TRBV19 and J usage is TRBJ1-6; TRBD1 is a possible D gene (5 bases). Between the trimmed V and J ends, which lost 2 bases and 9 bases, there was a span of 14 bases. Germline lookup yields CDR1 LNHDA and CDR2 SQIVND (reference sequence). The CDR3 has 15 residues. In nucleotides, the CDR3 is TGTGCCAGTAGTATAACCGAGGGGAGCATTTCACCCCTCCACTTT. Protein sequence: CASSITEGSISPLHF. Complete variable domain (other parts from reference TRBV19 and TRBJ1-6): DGGITQSPKYLFRKEGQNVTLSCEQNLNHDAMYWYRQDPGQGLRLIYYSQIVNDFQKGDIAEGYSVSREKKESFPLTVTSAQKNPTAFYLCASSITEGSISPLHFGNGTRLTVT.

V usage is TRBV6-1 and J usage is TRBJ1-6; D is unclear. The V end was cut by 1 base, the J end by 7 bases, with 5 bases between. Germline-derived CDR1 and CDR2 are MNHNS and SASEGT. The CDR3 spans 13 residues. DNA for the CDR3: TGTGCCAGCAGTGAAGGGGAAAATTCACCCCTCCACTTT. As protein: CASSEGENSPLHF.

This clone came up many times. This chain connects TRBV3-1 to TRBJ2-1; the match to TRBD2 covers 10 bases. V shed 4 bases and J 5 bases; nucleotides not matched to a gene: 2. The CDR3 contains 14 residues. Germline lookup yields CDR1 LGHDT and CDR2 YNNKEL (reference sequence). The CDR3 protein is CASSRSGGDNEQFF. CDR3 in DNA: TGTGCCAGCAGCCGGAGCGGGGGGGACAATGAGCAGTTCTTC.

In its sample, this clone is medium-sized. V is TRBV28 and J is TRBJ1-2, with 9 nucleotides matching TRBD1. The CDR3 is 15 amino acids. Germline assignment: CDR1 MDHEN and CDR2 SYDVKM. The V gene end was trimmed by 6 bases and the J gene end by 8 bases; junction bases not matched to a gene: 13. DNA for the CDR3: TGTGCCAGCAGCCCACAGGGGGCTAGGTACCAGGGCTACACCTTC. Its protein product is CASSPQGARYQGYTF.

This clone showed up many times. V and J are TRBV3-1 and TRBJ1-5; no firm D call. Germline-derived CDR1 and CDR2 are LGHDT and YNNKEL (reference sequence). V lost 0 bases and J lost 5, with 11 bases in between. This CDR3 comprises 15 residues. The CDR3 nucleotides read TGTGCCAGCAGCCAAGAATTTTGGCCAGATCAGCCCCAGCATTTT. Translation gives CASSQEFWPDQPQHF.

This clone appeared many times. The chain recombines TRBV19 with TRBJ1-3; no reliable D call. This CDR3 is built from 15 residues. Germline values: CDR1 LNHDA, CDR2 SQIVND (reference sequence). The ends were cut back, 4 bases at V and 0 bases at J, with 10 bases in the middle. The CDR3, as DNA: TGTGCCAGTAGTAGGAGCTTAAGCTCTGGAAACACCATATATTTT. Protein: CASSRSLSSGNTIYF.

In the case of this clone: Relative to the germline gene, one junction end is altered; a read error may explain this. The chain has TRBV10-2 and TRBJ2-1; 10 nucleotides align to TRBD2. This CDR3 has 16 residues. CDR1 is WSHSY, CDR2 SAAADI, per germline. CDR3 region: CTSNQLAGFSYNEQFF. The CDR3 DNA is TGCACCAGCAACCAACTAGCGGGGTTCTCCTACAATGAGCAGTTCTTC.

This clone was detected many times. The CDR3 DNA is TGCGCCAGCAGCCAAGAGCAGAGTAACTATGGCTACACCTTC. Encoded protein: CASSQEQSNYGYTF. The rearrangement links TRBV4-1 to TRBJ1-2, with D unclear. CDR1 MGHRA and CDR2 YSYEKL come from the germline V gene. The V gene lost 0 bases and the J gene lost 1 base, with 6 bases spanning the gap. The CDR3 sequence is 14 residues long.

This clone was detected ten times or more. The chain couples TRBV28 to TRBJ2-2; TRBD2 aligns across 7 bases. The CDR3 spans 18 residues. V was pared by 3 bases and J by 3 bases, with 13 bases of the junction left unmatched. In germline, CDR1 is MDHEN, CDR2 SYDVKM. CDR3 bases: TGTGCCAGCAGTTTCTTTATCCGGCGGGAGAAGGACACCGGGGAGCTGTTTTTT. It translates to CASSFFIRREKDTGELFF.

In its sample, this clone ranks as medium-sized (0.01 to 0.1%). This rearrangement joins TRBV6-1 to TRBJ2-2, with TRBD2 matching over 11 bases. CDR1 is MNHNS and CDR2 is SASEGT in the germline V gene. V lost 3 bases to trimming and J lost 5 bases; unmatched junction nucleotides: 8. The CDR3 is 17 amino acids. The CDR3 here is CASSELAGGPGTGELFF. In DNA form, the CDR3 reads TGTGCCAGCAGTGAGTTAGCGGGAGGGCCGGGTACCGGGGAGCTGTTTTTT.

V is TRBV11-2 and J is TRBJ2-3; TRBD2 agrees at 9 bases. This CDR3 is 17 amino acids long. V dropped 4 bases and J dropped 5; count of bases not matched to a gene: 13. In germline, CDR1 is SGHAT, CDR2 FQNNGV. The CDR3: CASSYGPTSGSGDTQYF. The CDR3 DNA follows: TGTGCCAGCAGCTACGGACCGACTAGCGGTAGTGGAGATACGCAGTATTTT.

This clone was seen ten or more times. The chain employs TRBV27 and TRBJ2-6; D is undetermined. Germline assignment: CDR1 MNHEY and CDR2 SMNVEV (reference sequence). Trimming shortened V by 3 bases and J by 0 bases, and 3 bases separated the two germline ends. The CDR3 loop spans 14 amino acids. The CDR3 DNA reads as TGTGCCAGCAGTTTCGGCTCTGGGGCCAACGTCCTGACTTTC. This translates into CASSFGSGANVLTF.

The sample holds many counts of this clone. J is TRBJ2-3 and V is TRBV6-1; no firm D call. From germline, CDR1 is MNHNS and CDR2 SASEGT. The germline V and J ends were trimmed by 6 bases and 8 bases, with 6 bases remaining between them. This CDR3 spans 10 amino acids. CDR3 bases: TGTGCCAGCAGAGCCAGTACGCAGTATTTT. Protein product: CASRASTQYF.

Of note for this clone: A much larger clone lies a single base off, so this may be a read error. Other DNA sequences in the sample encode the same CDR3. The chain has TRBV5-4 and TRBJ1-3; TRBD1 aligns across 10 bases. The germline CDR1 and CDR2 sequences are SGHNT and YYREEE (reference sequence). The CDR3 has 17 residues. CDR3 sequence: CASSSGQGGFSGNTIYF. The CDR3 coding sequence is TGTGCCAGCAGCTCTGGACAGGGGGGTTTCTCTGGGAACACCATATATTTT.

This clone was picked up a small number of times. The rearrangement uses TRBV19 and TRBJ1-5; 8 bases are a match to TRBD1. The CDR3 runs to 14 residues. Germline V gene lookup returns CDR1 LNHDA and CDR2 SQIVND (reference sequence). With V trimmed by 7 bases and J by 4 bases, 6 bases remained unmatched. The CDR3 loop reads CASIFTGGNQPQHF. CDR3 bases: TGTGCCAGTATTTTCACAGGGGGGAATCAGCCCCAGCATTTT.